This TCR beta chain was sequenced during a study of shared clonotypes between healthy human individuals. This clone is a singleton in its sample. This CDR3 is built from 14 residues. V lost 3 bases and J 4 bases, leaving 13 bases between the germline ends. Germline-derived CDR1 and CDR2 are GTSNPN and SVGIG (reference sequence). Assay: immunoSEQ multiplex PCR; the TCRdb copy retains only in-frame clones and omits some. The sample includes more than 2,000,000 clones, more than 90% of them seen just once. The clonotype comes from a man younger than 35 in good health. Sequencing input: naive CD4+ T cells sorted from blood. Sample subset: CD45RA+ positively selected. The rearrangement links TRBV30 to TRBJ2-1; a possible D gene is TRBD2 (5 bases). This chain's CDR3 is CAWRRELGYNEQFF. Written as DNA, the CDR3 is TGTGCCTGGAGGAGGGAGTTGGGATACAATGAGCAGTTCTTC.